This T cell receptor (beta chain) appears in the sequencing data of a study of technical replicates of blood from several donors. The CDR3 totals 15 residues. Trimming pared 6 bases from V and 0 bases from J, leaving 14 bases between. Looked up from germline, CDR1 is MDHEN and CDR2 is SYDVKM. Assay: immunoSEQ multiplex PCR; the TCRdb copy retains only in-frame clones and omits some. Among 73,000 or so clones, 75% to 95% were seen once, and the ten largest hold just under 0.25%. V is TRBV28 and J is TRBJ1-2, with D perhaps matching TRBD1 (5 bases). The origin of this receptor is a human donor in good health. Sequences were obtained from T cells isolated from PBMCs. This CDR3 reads CASRSLDRTNYGYTF. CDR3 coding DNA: TGTGCCAGCAGGAGCCTTGACAGAACTAACTATGGCTACACCTTC.